This T cell receptor (beta chain) was sequenced for a study of somatic mutations in cytotoxic T cells in rheumatoid arthritis. As for the study in general: Patients had roughly 28 ml EDTA blood drawn right after diagnosis, before any treatment. Flow cytometric sorting isolated some V beta antibody-stained T-cell populations at nearly 100% purity, and among them were V beta1+ cells that underwent TCRB sequencing.

Generated by immunoSEQ multiplex PCR, the TCRdb table keeps only in-frame clones and is missing some. The profile shows fewer than 14,000 clones, 70% to 85% of them singletons. Study-level results: In rheumatoid arthritis patients, unlike healthy controls, CD8+ clonality rose with age.

CDR1 is SGDLS and CDR2 is YYNGEE in the germline V gene. This CDR3 is 12 amino acids long. The V and J ends lost 5 bases and 1 base respectively, with 3 bases between them. About this clone itself: Antigen unknown.

This TCR derives from an adult with rheumatoid arthritis. Sequencing was carried out using CD8+ T cells sorted from blood. This chain connects TRBV9 to TRBJ2-2; D ambiguous. The CDR3 bases are TGTGCCAGCAGGGAGAACACCGGGGAGCTGTTTTTT. As protein: CASRENTGELFF. Combining the CDR3 with reference TRBV9 and TRBJ2-2 gives the whole variable domain DSGVTQTPKHLITATGQRVTLRCSPRSGDLSVYWYQQSLDQGLQFLIQYYNGEERAKGNILERFSAQQFPDLHSELNLSSLELGDSALYFCASRENTGELFFGEGSRLTVL.